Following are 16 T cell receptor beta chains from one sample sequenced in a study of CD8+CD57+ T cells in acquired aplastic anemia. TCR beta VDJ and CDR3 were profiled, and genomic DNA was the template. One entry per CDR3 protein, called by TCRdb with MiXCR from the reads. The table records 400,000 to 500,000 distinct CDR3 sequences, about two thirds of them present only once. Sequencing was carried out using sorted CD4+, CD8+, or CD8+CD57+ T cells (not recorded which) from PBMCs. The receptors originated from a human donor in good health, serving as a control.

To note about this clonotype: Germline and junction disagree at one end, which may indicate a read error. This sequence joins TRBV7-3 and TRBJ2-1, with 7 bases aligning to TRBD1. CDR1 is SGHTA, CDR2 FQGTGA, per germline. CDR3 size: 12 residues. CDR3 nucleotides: TGTGCCAGCAGCGTACCAGGGGGTGCGCAGTTCTTT. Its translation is CASSVPGGAQFF.

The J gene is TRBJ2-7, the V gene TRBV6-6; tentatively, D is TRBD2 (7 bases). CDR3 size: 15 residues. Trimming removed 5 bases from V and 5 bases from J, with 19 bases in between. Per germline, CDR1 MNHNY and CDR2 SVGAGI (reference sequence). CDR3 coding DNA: TGTGCCAGCAGTGGGGGCGGGGAGGGGGAGGACGAGCAGTACTTC. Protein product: CASSGGGEGEDEQYF.

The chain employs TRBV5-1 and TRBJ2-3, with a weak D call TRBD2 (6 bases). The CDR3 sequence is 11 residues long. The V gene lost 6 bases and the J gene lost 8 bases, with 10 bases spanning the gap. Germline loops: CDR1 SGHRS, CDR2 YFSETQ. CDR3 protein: CASNDGGTQYF. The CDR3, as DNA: TGCGCCAGCAACGACGGGGGTACGCAGTATTTT.

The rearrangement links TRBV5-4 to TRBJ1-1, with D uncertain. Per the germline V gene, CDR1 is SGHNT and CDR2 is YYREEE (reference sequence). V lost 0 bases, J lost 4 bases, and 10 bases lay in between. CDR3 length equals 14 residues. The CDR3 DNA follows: TGTGCCAGCAGCTTGGGCGCCAGGAGCACTGAAGCTTTCTTT. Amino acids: CASSLGARSTEAFF.

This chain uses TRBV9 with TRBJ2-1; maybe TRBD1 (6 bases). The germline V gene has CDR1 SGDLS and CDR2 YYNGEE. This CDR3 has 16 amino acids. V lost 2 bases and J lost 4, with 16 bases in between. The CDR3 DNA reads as TGTGCCAGCAGCGTGGACAGTGGGGCTATATACAATGAGCAGTTCTTC. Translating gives CASSVDSGAIYNEQFF.

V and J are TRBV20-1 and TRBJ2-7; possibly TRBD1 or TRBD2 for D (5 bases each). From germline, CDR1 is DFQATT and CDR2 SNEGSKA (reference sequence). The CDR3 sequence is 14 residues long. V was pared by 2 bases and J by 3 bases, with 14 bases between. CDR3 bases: TGCAGTGCTAGAAGTCCGGGACCAAACTACGAGCAGTACTTC. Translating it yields CSARSPGPNYEQYF.

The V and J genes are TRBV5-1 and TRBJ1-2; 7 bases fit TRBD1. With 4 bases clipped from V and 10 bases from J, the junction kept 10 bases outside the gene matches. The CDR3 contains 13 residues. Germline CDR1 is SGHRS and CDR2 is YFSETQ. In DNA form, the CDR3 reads TGCGCCAGCAGCCTTATGAACAGGGGTACCTACACCTTC. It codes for CASSLMNRGTYTF.

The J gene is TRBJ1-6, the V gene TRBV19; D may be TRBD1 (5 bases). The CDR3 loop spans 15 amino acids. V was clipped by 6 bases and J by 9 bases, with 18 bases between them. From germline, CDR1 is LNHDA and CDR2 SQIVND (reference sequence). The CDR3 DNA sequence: TGTGCCAGTAGACCTCCAGGCAGGGTGAGTTCACCCCTCCACTTT. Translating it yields CASRPPGRVSSPLHF.

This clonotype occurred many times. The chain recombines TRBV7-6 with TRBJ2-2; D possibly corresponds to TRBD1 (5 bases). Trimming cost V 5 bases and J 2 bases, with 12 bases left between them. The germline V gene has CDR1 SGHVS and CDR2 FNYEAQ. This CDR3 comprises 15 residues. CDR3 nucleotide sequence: TGTGCCAGCAGCCGAGGACAACTAAACACCGGGGAGCTGTTTTTT. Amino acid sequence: CASSRGQLNTGELFF.

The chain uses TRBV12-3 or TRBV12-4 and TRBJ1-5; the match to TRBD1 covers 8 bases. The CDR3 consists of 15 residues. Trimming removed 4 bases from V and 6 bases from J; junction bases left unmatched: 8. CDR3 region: CASSSEGTGGQPQHF. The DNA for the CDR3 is TGTGCCAGCAGTTCAGAGGGTACAGGGGGTCAGCCCCAGCATTTT.

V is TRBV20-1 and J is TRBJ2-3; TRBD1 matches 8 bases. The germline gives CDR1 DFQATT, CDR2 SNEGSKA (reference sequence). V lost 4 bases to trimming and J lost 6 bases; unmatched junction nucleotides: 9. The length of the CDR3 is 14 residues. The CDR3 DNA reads TGCAGTGCTACTGGGGACAGGAACACTGATACGCAGTATTTT. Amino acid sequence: CSATGDRNTDTQYF.

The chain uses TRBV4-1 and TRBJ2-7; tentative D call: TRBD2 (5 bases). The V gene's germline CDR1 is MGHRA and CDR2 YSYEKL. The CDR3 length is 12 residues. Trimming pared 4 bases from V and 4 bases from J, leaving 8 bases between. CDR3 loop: CASSREGYEQYF. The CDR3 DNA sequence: TGCGCCAGCAGCCGTGAGGGTTACGAGCAGTACTTC.

The DNA of the CDR3 is TGTGCCAGCAGCGTGGTCGGGCAGCAAGAGACCCAGCACTTT. Translated: CASSVVGQQETQHF. This sequence joins TRBV9 and TRBJ1-6; no firm D call. Per germline, CDR1 SGDLS and CDR2 YYNGEE. Deletions cut 2 bases from V and 19 bases from J, with 22 bases between. CDR3 length: 14 residues.

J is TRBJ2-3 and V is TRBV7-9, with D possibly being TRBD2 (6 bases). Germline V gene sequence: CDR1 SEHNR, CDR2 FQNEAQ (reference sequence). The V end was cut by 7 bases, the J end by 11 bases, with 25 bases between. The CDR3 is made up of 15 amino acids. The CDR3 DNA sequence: TGTGCCAGCACGGGGAGGAGACCCAGTTCATCGAGGCAGTATTTT. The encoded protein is CASTGRRPSSSRQYF.

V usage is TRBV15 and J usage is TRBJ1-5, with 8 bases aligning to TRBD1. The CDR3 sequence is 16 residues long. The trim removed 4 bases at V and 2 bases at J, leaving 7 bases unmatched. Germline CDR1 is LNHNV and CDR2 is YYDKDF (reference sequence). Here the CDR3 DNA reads TGTGCCACCAGCACCAAGGACAGGGCCGGCAATCAGCCCCAGCATTTT. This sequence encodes CATSTKDRAGNQPQHF.

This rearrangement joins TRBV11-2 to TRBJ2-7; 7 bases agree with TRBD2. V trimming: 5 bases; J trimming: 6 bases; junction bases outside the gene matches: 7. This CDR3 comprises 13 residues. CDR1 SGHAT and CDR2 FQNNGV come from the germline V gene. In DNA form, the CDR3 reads TGTGCCAGCAGCCCACGGGGAGGGGCCGAGCAGTACTTC. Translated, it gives CASSPRGGAEQYF.